This section outlines one TCR beta chain sequence together with its context. Its matching antigen is unknown. Germline V lookup: CDR1 MDHEN, CDR2 SYDVKM. The V end was cut by 3 bases, the J end by 2 bases, with 11 bases between. The CDR3 spans 14 residues. Profiling relied on immunoSEQ multiplex PCR, and the TCRdb table lists in-frame clones only, not all of them. The top ten clones hold about 1.7% of a sample with 100,000 to 150,000 clones, around 95% of them seen once. The record originates from a study of cytomegalovirus exposure and HLA in healthy donors. The study, taken as a whole, reports: Cytomegalovirus-associated TCR beta chains were listed, numbering roughly 150.

The origin of this receptor is a man younger than 35 in good health and CMV-seronegative. The chain has TRBV28 and TRBJ2-7, with D tentatively TRBD1 (6 bases). Sequencing was done on a sample of PBMCs. The DNA for the CDR3 is TGTGCCAGCAGTTTTGTAGGACAGACCTACGAGCAGTACTTC. Translating it yields CASSFVGQTYEQYF.